This T cell receptor beta chain originates from a study of T cells in Graves' hyperthyroidism and ophthalmopathy. Findings and limits, study-wide: Most thyroid clonotypes with frequency above 0.001 were detected in blood. The model predicted ophthalmopathy a median approximately seven months before onset.

V shed 10 bases and J 0 bases; nucleotides not matched to a gene: 7. The CDR3 runs to 14 residues. In germline, CDR1 is MGHDK, CDR2 SYGVNS. RNA transcripts served as the template for amplifying TCR beta CDR3 regions. First-round RT-PCR of the TCR CDR3 relied on the HTBI primer set. MiXCR, applied by TCRdb to the multiplex PCR reads, yields one record per CDR3 protein. The table lists roughly 640,000 distinct CDR3 sequences, about a sixth of them singletons, with 2.5% to 4% in the top ten. Diagnosis relied on clinical symptoms, serum thyroxine and TRAb, thyroid ultrasound and orbital computed tomography. This sample holds PBMCs from about 9.3 ml fresh peripheral blood. A note on this clonotype: Its target is unknown.

This chain joins TRBV25-1 and TRBJ2-3; TRBD2 agrees at 7 bases. The TCR was taken from a woman in her thirties or forties with Graves' ophthalmopathy. The sequenced sample consisted of blood. Here the CDR3 DNA reads TGTGCCACGGGTAGCGGGTTAAGCACAGATACGCAGTATTTT. Its protein product is CATGSGLSTDTQYF.